The 28 T cell receptor beta chains given below trace back to one sample, sequenced in a study of beta chain features in type 1 diabetes. The entirety of the isolated RNA underwent reverse transcription, so expressed TCRB transcripts were sequenced. Some clones are missing from TCRdb's copy, which holds only in-frame ones; the method was immunoSEQ multiplex PCR. This sample has about 250,000 clones; around 14% occur once, and the top ten carry more than 0.02%. The sample was naive CD4+ T cells from blood. The receptors were sampled from a woman between 40 and 50 years old in good health.

The table lists this clone with a few counts. The J gene is TRBJ1-2, the V gene TRBV7-8, with 9 bases lining up with TRBD1. Losses at the gene ends were 5 bases for V and 1 base for J; bases not matched to a gene: 8. This CDR3 is built from 16 residues. From germline, CDR1 is SGHVS and CDR2 FQNEAQ. CDR3 region: CASSPRQGEGNYGYTF. The CDR3 DNA follows: TGTGCCAGCAGCCCCCGACAGGGGGAGGGTAACTATGGCTACACCTTC.

The J gene is TRBJ1-5, the V gene TRBV5-6, with D possibly being TRBD1 (5 bases). CDR1 is SGHDT, CDR2 YYEEEE, per germline. The V gene lost 2 bases and the J gene lost 6 bases, with 12 bases spanning the gap. The length of the CDR3 is 14 residues. Here the CDR3 reads CASSFEGRSQPQHF. The CDR3 coding sequence is TGTGCCAGCAGCTTTGAGGGGAGGAGTCAGCCCCAGCATTTT.

The chain carries TRBV18 and TRBJ2-7; 11 nucleotides line up with TRBD1. Germline V gene data show CDR1 as KGHSH and CDR2 as LQKENI. This CDR3 is built from 15 residues. The V and J ends lost 5 bases and 1 base, in that order; junction bases with no gene match: 4. CDR3 in amino acids: CASSSGQGESYEQYF. As DNA, the CDR3 is TGTGCCAGCTCATCGGGACAGGGGGAGTCCTACGAGCAGTACTTC. Full variable domain (outside the CDR3, taken from reference TRBV18 and TRBJ2-7): NAGVMQNPRHLVRRRGQEARLRCSPMKGHSHVYWYRQLPEEGLKFMVYLQKENIIDESGMPKERFSAEFPKEGPSILRIQQVVRGDSAAYFCASSSGQGESYEQYFGPGTRLTVT.

This clone appeared a few times. The chain employs TRBV21-1 and TRBJ2-7; the D call TRBD1 from the table was never checked on the DNA. TRBV21-1 is a known pseudogene. The CDR3 consists of 17 residues. The DNA of the CDR3 is TGTGCCAGCAGCAACGGGATAGGACAGGGAAGGCTCTACGAGCAGTACTTC. This codes for CASSNGIGQGRLYEQYF.

V and J are TRBV19 and TRBJ2-7, with D possibly being TRBD1 (5 bases). CDR3 size: 15 residues. V shed 0 bases and J shed 3 bases, with 12 bases lying between them. Germline values: CDR1 LNHDA, CDR2 SQIVND (reference sequence). CDR3 sequence reads: CASSIDGRALYEQYF. The CDR3 DNA reads as TGTGCCAGTAGTATAGACGGCAGGGCGCTCTACGAGCAGTACTTC.

The chain carries TRBV29-1 and TRBJ2-7; possible D gene TRBD2, 6 bases. Germline V lookup: CDR1 SQVTM, CDR2 ANQGSEA. The CDR3 covers 13 residues. Trimming removed 4 bases from V and 3 bases from J, with 13 bases in between. CDR3 amino acids: CSVGGVGVYEQYF. Here the CDR3 DNA reads TGCAGCGTTGGGGGGGTAGGGGTCTACGAGCAGTACTTC.

This clone has more than one count but fewer than ten. The chain uses TRBV27 and TRBJ2-5, with D possibly matching TRBD1 (6 bases). The ends were cut back, 1 base at V and 4 bases at J, with 22 bases in the middle. The CDR3 extends over 18 amino acids. CDR1 and CDR2 (germline): MNHEY, SMNVEV (reference sequence). CDR3 nucleotide sequence: TGTGCCAGCAGTTTATTCCCCTCCTGGACAGCAGGAGGAGAGACCCAGTACTTC. The encoded protein is CASSLFPSWTAGGETQYF.

This clone was seen a handful of times. The chain uses TRBV4-1 and TRBJ2-7; D might be TRBD2 (5 bases). From germline, CDR1 is MGHRA and CDR2 YSYEKL. The length of the CDR3 is 16 residues. The V gene lost 0 bases and the J gene lost 2 bases, with 14 bases spanning the gap. In DNA, the CDR3 is TGCGCCAGCAGCCAAGATATCTCCACTAGAACCTACGAGCAGTACTTC. The encoded protein is CASSQDISTRTYEQYF.

The J gene is TRBJ2-7, the V gene TRBV7-6; 9 bases are shared with TRBD1. V shed 4 bases, J shed 4 bases, and the junction held 5 bases outside the gene matches. CDR1 is SGHVS, CDR2 FNYEAQ, per germline. The CDR3 spans 14 residues. The CDR3 spells CASSSSGQGYEQYF. In DNA form, the CDR3 reads TGTGCCAGCAGCTCTAGCGGACAGGGGTACGAGCAGTACTTC. Full variable domain (missing parts from reference TRBV7-6 and TRBJ2-7): GAGVSQSPRYKVTKRGQDVALRCDPISGHVSLYWYRQALGQGPEFLTYFNYEAQQDKSGLPNDRFSAERPEGSISTLTIQRTEQRDSAMYRCASSSSGQGYEQYFGPGTRLTVT.

This chain links TRBV19 with TRBJ1-2; 7 bases fit TRBD1. The V gene end was trimmed by 4 bases and the J gene end by 8 bases; junction bases not matched to a gene: 7. The CDR3 has 13 residues. Germline V gene data show CDR1 as LNHDA and CDR2 as SQIVND (reference sequence). CDR3 coding DNA: TGTGCCAGTAGTACGACAGGGTTTGTGGGCTACACCTTC. Translated, it gives CASSTTGFVGYTF.

This clone was counted a few times. The chain employs TRBV4-1 and TRBJ2-1; 9 bases match TRBD1. The CDR3 spans 16 residues. Per germline, CDR1 MGHRA and CDR2 YSYEKL. The trim removed 0 bases at V and 2 bases at J, leaving 2 bases unmatched. CDR3 in amino acids: CASSQEGDRAYNEQFF. The CDR3 DNA is TGCGCCAGCAGCCAAGAAGGGGACAGGGCCTACAATGAGCAGTTCTTC.

This clone was counted a few times. V usage is TRBV6-5 and J usage is TRBJ1-1, with TRBD1 as a possible D gene (5 bases). From germline, CDR1 is MNHEY and CDR2 SVGAGI. V shed 5 bases and J shed 1 base, with 11 bases lying between them. This CDR3 is 14 amino acids long. This CDR3 reads CASSERTRNTEAFF. The CDR3 nucleotides are TGTGCCAGCAGTGAAAGGACAAGGAACACTGAAGCTTTCTTT.

The V gene is TRBV19, the J gene TRBJ2-4; no firm D call. The CDR3 has 16 residues. The V end lost 7 bases, the J end lost 0 bases, and 16 bases lay between the germline ends. Germline CDR1 and CDR2: LNHDA and SQIVND (reference sequence). The CDR3 region has the DNA TGTGCCAGTACTCCCAGTGGTTCTTTAGCCAAAAACATTCAGTACTTC. Its translation is CASTPSGSLAKNIQYF.

This clone has only a few counts. The rearrangement joins TRBV7-2 to TRBJ2-3, with TRBD2 matching over 8 bases. From germline, CDR1 is SGHTA and CDR2 FQGNSA. The CDR3 contains 15 residues. Trimming cost V 3 bases and J 4 bases; bases outside gene matches: 6. CDR3: CASSFRRGGADTQYF. The CDR3 DNA reads as TGTGCCAGCAGCTTTAGACGGGGGGGGGCAGATACGCAGTATTTT.

The chain joins TRBV7-9 to TRBJ2-5; tentative D call: TRBD2 (5 bases). Trimming took off 1 base at V and 5 bases at J, with 20 bases between the two ends. The CDR3 covers 17 residues. Germline loops: CDR1 SEHNR, CDR2 FQNEAQ (reference sequence). The DNA of the CDR3 is TGTGCCAGCAGCTTAGTCGGACTGCCTTCCTTGCGGGAGACCCAGTACTTC. Amino acid sequence: CASSLVGLPSLRETQYF.

This clone was observed a handful of times. The CDR3 sequence: CASSSPGTSPNEQYF. CDR3 nucleotide sequence: TGCGCCAGCAGCTCGCCCGGGACTAGCCCCAACGAGCAGTACTTC. This chain connects TRBV5-1 to TRBJ2-7, with 9 bases identical to TRBD2. The CDR3 is 15 amino acids. The germline V gene has CDR1 SGHRS and CDR2 YFSETQ. The trim removed 3 bases at V and 5 bases at J, leaving 9 bases unmatched. Drawing the rest from reference TRBV5-1 and TRBJ2-7, the complete variable domain is KAGVTQTPRYLIKTRGQQVTLSCSPISGHRSVSWYQQTPGQGLQFLFEYFSETQRNKGNFPGRFSGRQFSNSRSEMNVSTLELGDSALYLCASSSPGTSPNEQYFGPGTRLTVT.

The J gene is TRBJ2-2, the V gene TRBV6-5, with D possibly being TRBD1 (5 bases). Germline CDR1 is MNHEY and CDR2 is SVGAGI. The CDR3 runs 15 residues. Trimming left V 2 bases short and J 6 bases short, with 13 bases between. The CDR3 DNA reads as TGTGCCAGCAGTTACAGGGGCGTTCTCCCCGGGGAGCTGTTTTTT. Its translation is CASSYRGVLPGELFF.

The V call is TRBV5-1, the J call TRBJ1-4; D is possibly TRBD1 (5 bases). V shed 3 bases and J shed 3 bases, with 15 bases lying between them. Germline V gene data show CDR1 as SGHRS and CDR2 as YFSETQ. The CDR3 covers 16 residues. The CDR3 bases are TGCGCCAGCAGCTCGGGACTTGACCTTCCTAATGAAAAACTGTTTTTT. It translates to CASSSGLDLPNEKLFF.

The chain couples TRBV19 to TRBJ1-2; perhaps TRBD1 as D (6 bases). V lost 8 bases and J 2 bases, leaving 18 bases between the germline ends. The length of the CDR3 is 15 residues. The germline V gene encodes CDR1 LNHDA and CDR2 SQIVND (reference sequence). The CDR3 sequence: CASSQGSSGNYGYTF. CDR3 nucleotides: TGTGCCAGTTCACAGGGTAGCTCGGGGAACTATGGCTACACCTTC. Full variable domain (outside the CDR3, taken from reference TRBV19 and TRBJ1-2): DGGITQSPKYLFRKEGQNVTLSCEQNLNHDAMYWYRQDPGQGLRLIYYSQIVNDFQKGDIAEGYSVSREKKESFPLTVTSAQKNPTAFYLCASSQGSSGNYGYTFGSGTRLTVV.

This clone was counted a few times. The chain couples TRBV10-2 to TRBJ1-5; no reliable D call. CDR1 is WSHSY, CDR2 SAAADI, per germline. CDR3 length: 13 amino acids. The germline V and J ends were trimmed by 6 bases and 6 bases, with 12 bases remaining between them. CDR3 residues: CASSSAAVQPQHF. As DNA, the CDR3 is TGCGCCAGCAGCTCAGCAGCGGTTCAGCCCCAGCATTTT.

J is TRBJ2-7 and V is TRBV7-9; a possible D gene is TRBD1 (5 bases). Trimming removed 7 bases at V and 6 bases at J, with 13 bases between. The CDR3 extends over 12 amino acids. The germline V gene encodes CDR1 SEHNR and CDR2 FQNEAQ (reference sequence). The CDR3 sequence is CASNRGRGEQYF. CDR3 in DNA: TGTGCCAGCAACAGAGGAAGGGGCGAGCAGTACTTC.

The CDR3 region is CASSGRAVLEIAFF. CDR3 nucleotides: TGTGCCAGCAGCGGCAGGGCCGTCTTGGAAATTGCTTTCTTT. The chain uses TRBV5-6 and TRBJ1-1; tentatively, D is TRBD1 (5 bases). The V end lost 4 bases, the J end lost 11 bases, and 21 bases lay between the germline ends. CDR1 is SGHDT and CDR2 is YYEEEE in the germline V gene. The CDR3 runs 14 residues.

The V gene is TRBV14, the J gene TRBJ2-3; perhaps TRBD2 as D (5 bases). The V gene's germline CDR1 is SGHDN and CDR2 FVKESK. V lost 0 bases to trimming and J lost 2 bases, with 15 bases between them. The length of the CDR3 is 17 residues. This chain's CDR3 is CASSQDTGSVLTDTQYF. DNA of the CDR3: TGTGCCAGCAGCCAAGATACGGGAAGCGTCCTCACAGATACGCAGTATTTT.

Only a few counts were recorded for this clone. J is TRBJ2-1 and V is TRBV7-2, with 11 bases fitting TRBD1. V lost 5 bases and J lost 14; bases outside the gene matches: 8. Germline CDR1 SGHTA, CDR2 FQGNSA. The CDR3 totals 13 residues. CDR3 DNA sequence: TGTGCCAGCAGCCAAGGGACAGGGGGTAGGGAGTTCTTC. Amino acid sequence: CASSQGTGGREFF.

The chain uses TRBV2 and TRBJ1-2, with D possibly being TRBD1 (5 bases). V shed 4 bases and J shed 4 bases, with 7 bases lying between them. Germline-derived CDR1 and CDR2 are SNHLY and FYNNEI. CDR3 length: 12 residues. CDR3 bases: TGTGCCAGCAGTGGACAGAGCTATGGCTACACCTTC. Protein product: CASSGQSYGYTF.

This clone was counted between two and nine times. The gene calls are TRBV25-1 and TRBJ2-5, with 11 bases fitting TRBD2. V shed 1 base, J shed 7 bases, and the junction held 8 bases outside the gene matches. Germline V gene lookup returns CDR1 MGHDK and CDR2 SYGVNS. The CDR3 loop spans 16 amino acids. This CDR3 is CASSEWSGTSGWTQYF. In DNA, the CDR3 is TGTGCCAGCAGTGAATGGTCCGGGACTAGCGGATGGACCCAGTACTTC.

The rearrangement links TRBV5-1 to TRBJ1-5; D call uncertain. V lost 4 bases to trimming and J lost 1 base, with 6 bases between them. Germline V gene sequence: CDR1 SGHRS, CDR2 YFSETQ. This CDR3 is 13 amino acids long. CDR3 protein: CASSPVSNQPQHF. The CDR3 DNA reads TGCGCCAGCAGCCCCGTGAGCAATCAGCCCCAGCATTTT.

The chain has TRBV2 and TRBJ1-1; the D gene is possibly TRBD1 (6 bases). This CDR3 comprises 14 residues. With 6 bases removed from V and 5 bases from J, the gap between germline ends came to 16 bases. Germline CDR1 SNHLY, CDR2 FYNNEI. The CDR3 DNA follows: TGTGCCAGCAGCCAACAGGGACGGTCAACTGAAGCTTTCTTT. This encodes CASSQQGRSTEAFF.